The next 7 T cell receptor beta chains were all read from a single sample in a study of shared clonotypes between healthy human individuals. Naive CD8 cells lacked CD45RO and underwent positive selection for CCR7, leaving out terminally differentiated effector memory CD45RA+ cells. Clones were read by immunoSEQ multiplex PCR, and TCRdb kept only the in-frame ones, dropping some. The sample consists of around 2.1 million clones, around 93% of them appearing once. Sequencing input: naive CD8+ T cells from PBMCs. The receptors stem from a young man in good health. Some clones in this sample may be carry-over from other donors' samples.

The chain combines TRBV18 with TRBJ1-4; tentatively, D is TRBD1 (6 bases). CDR3 length: 14 amino acids. Trimming took off 2 bases at V and 7 bases at J, with 11 bases between the two ends. CDR1 and CDR2 (germline): KGHSH, LQKENI. The CDR3 DNA reads as TGTGCCAGCTCACCATCCAGGGGTATTGAAAAACTGTTTTTT. This sequence encodes CASSPSRGIEKLFF.

The chain links TRBV7-8 to TRBJ1-3; no firm D call. V was trimmed by 0 bases and J by 1 base, leaving 10 bases between them. CDR1 is SGHVS and CDR2 is FQNEAQ in the germline V gene. The CDR3 sequence is 16 residues long. The CDR3 loop is CASSLAVTLSGNTIYF. In nucleotides, the CDR3 is TGTGCCAGCAGCTTAGCGGTGACGCTTTCTGGAAACACCATATATTTT. Together with reference TRBV7-8 and TRBJ1-3, the CDR3 gives the full variable domain: GAGVSQSPRYKVAKRGQDVALRCDPISGHVSLFWYQQALGQGPEFLTYFQNEAQLDKSGLPSDRFFAERPEGSVSTLKIQRTQQEDSAVYLCASSLAVTLSGNTIYFGEGSWLTVV.

This chain joins TRBV5-5 and TRBJ2-7; possibly TRBD1 or TRBD2 for D (6 bases each). Germline V CDR1 and CDR2: SGHKS, YYEKEE (reference sequence). The CDR3 is 16 amino acids. The V end was cut by 0 bases, the J end by 1 base, with 14 bases between. CDR3: CASSLESGGGSYEQYF. CDR3 bases: TGTGCCAGCAGCTTGGAGTCTGGAGGGGGATCCTACGAGCAGTACTTC.

V is TRBV10-3 and J is TRBJ2-2; 13 bases fit TRBD2. The V segment lost 6 bases and the J segment 4 bases; nucleotides outside the gene matches: 8. The CDR3 covers 17 residues. CDR1 and CDR2 from the germline V gene are ENHRY and SYGVKD. CDR3 sequence reads: CAIRTLAGGSGTGELFF. CDR3 in DNA: TGTGCCATCAGGACACTAGCGGGAGGGTCGGGCACCGGGGAGCTGTTTTTT.

This clone came up a few times. The chain combines TRBV27 with TRBJ2-7; 8 bases map to TRBD2. The CDR3 runs 14 residues. Per the germline V gene, CDR1 is MNHEY and CDR2 is SMNVEV (reference sequence). V lost 4 bases, J lost 2 bases, and 4 bases stayed unmatched. The CDR3 loop is CASSSRGGTYEQYF. The CDR3, as DNA: TGTGCCAGCAGTTCCCGGGGGGGGACCTACGAGCAGTACTTC.

Notes on this clone: This same CDR3 is encoded by further DNA sequences in the sample. The chain is built from TRBV27 and TRBJ2-3; 10 bases map to TRBD1. Trimming cost V 4 bases and J 3 bases; bases outside gene matches: 1. The CDR3 sequence is 14 residues long. Germline V gene sequence: CDR1 MNHEY, CDR2 SMNVEV (reference sequence). CDR3 in DNA: TGTGCCAGCAGTTCGGACAGGGGGACAGATACGCAGTATTTT. Protein: CASSSDRGTDTQYF.

This rearrangement joins TRBV19 to TRBJ2-2, with 10 bases fitting TRBD2. The CDR3 runs to 15 residues. CDR1 and CDR2 from the germline V gene are LNHDA and SQIVND (reference sequence). The V gene end was trimmed by 5 bases and the J gene end by 7 bases; junction bases not matched to a gene: 7. This CDR3 reads CASSVGTSEYGELFF. CDR3 sequence (DNA): TGTGCCAGTAGTGTCGGGACTAGCGAGTACGGGGAGCTGTTTTTT.